A selection of T cell receptor beta chains follows, all from one sample in a study of shared clonotypes between healthy human individuals. TCRdb's table, derived via immunoSEQ multiplex PCR, lists solely in-frame clones and lacks some. This table holds millions of clones, over 85% found once. The sample taken for sequencing was naive CD8+ T cells sorted from blood. The receptors come from a young man in good health. CDR3s leave out the opening cysteine and the closing phenylalanine or tryptophan. The order of the fields is V gene, D gene, J gene, CDR3 protein. D genes are given only for firm matches.

>TRBV7-9|TRBD1|TRBJ2-7
ASSQRYGQEKGSYEQY
>TRBV19|-|TRBJ2-7
ASSGRGAVSDEQY
>TRBV7-6|-|TRBJ2-3
ASSLGVDTQY
>TRBV2|-|TRBJ2-5
ASNPWQSETQY
>TRBV10-3|-|TRBJ2-3
AISDTSAPPDTQY
>TRBV30|TRBD1|TRBJ1-1
AWRGTGDTRTEAF
>TRBV29-1|-|TRBJ1-2
SVKDVGYT
>TRBV4-1|TRBD2|TRBJ2-7
ASSQVLTSGNYEQY
>TRBV28|-|TRBJ1-2
ASSLGRVDYGYT
>TRBV10-2|-|TRBJ1-1
ASSDLGWAEAF
>TRBV5-8|-|TRBJ2-5
ASGGVWPEETQY
>TRBV28|-|TRBJ1-1
ASSLRVGTEAF
>TRBV9|TRBD1|TRBJ1-1
ASSGIPGGAAEAF
>TRBV28|TRBD1|TRBJ2-2
ASSLGRGLITGELF
>TRBV19|-|TRBJ1-5
ASSSPKQPQH
>TRBV10-2|-|TRBJ2-3
ASSEWTGASGDTQY
>TRBV18|TRBD1|TRBJ1-1
ASSPPPGTGRAEAF
>TRBV6-5|-|TRBJ2-3
ASGGGAADTQY
>TRBV9|-|TRBJ1-6
ASSLGSSYNSPLH
>TRBV7-9|-|TRBJ2-1
ASSLGRGTYNEQF
>TRBV7-9|TRBD1|TRBJ1-3
ASSQGGQGVGNTIY
>TRBV5-8|-|TRBJ1-2
ASSLTAGAGNYGYT
>TRBV5-1|TRBD1|TRBJ2-1
ASSFGQGNYNEQF
>TRBV23-1|TRBD1|TRBJ2-7
ASDLRDRPYYEQY
>TRBV27|-|TRBJ2-3
ASTFGVGGTDTQY
>TRBV29-1|-|TRBJ1-1
SVSRGMNTEAF
>TRBV6-5|-|TRBJ1-1
ASSPGNTEAF
>TRBV5-4|TRBD1|TRBJ1-1
ASSLAGTGAEAF
>TRBV25-1|TRBD1|TRBJ2-5
ASSEDRGTGDQETQY
>TRBV4-1|-|TRBJ2-7
ASSQVGSDEQY
>TRBV29-1|-|TRBJ2-1
SVDTSSYNEQF
>TRBV10-3|TRBD1|TRBJ2-5
AISESDVGTVQETQY
>TRBV19|TRBD2|TRBJ2-7
ASSTVAGGAYEQY
>TRBV27|-|TRBJ2-1
ASSWGGEQF
>TRBV10-3|-|TRBJ1-1
AISESNNRAF
>TRBV18|-|TRBJ1-1
ASSPGPPEAF
>TRBV5-6|-|TRBJ1-1
ASSFTVDSEAF
>TRBV6-1|-|TRBJ1-1
ASSETRARGTEAF
>TRBV28|-|TRBJ2-3
ASSPRRSTDTQY
>TRBV28|-|TRBJ1-1
ASSFPAGGNTEAF
>TRBV27|-|TRBJ2-7
ASSLGQSYEQY
>TRBV28|-|TRBJ2-7
ASSLLGGSYEQY
>TRBV9|-|TRBJ1-1
ASSVVALGNTEAF
>TRBV5-6|-|TRBJ2-2
ASSSHPDELF
>TRBV27|TRBD2|TRBJ2-3
ASSSRGSGEGTDTQY